One sample yielded the 21 T cell receptor beta chains listed below, sequenced in a study of blood T cell repertoires in COVID-19. Generated by immunoSEQ multiplex PCR, the TCRdb table keeps only in-frame clones and is missing some. The data show 330,000 or so clones, with approximately 88% seen just once and around 4.6% held by the top ten. The sample consisted of PBMCs or T cells enriched from blood (not recorded which). Every receptor here comes from a man aged 25 to 40 who had recovered from COVID-19.

The chain combines TRBV19 with TRBJ1-1; 7 bases align to TRBD1. The V gene end was trimmed by 5 bases and the J gene end by 6 bases; junction bases not matched to a gene: 6. This CDR3 contains 13 residues. Germline lookup yields CDR1 LNHDA and CDR2 SQIVND (reference sequence). This CDR3 is CASSVQGRPEAFF. DNA for the CDR3: TGTGCCAGTAGTGTACAGGGGCGGCCTGAAGCTTTCTTT.

The chain carries TRBV4-1 and TRBJ2-7; 9 nucleotides match TRBD1. Looked up from germline, CDR1 is MGHRA and CDR2 is YSYEKL. The CDR3 totals 17 residues. With V trimmed by 4 bases and J by 3 bases, 13 bases remained unmatched. The DNA for the CDR3 is TGCGCCAGCAGCCCCACTCCGACGGGACAGGGATTCTACGAGCAGTACTTC. Residues: CASSPTPTGQGFYEQYF.

This chain links TRBV6-5 with TRBJ2-2; D is perhaps TRBD2 (6 bases). V was clipped by 2 bases and J by 0 bases, with 7 bases between them. This CDR3 is built from 15 residues. Germline-derived CDR1 and CDR2 are MNHEY and SVGAGI. CDR3 coding DNA: TGTGCCAGCAGTTACAGGACTACGAACACCGGGGAGCTGTTTTTT. As protein: CASSYRTTNTGELFF.

The CDR3 sequence: CASSFNAGDGTEAFF. The DNA of the CDR3 is TGCGCCAGCAGCTTTAACGCGGGGGATGGCACTGAAGCTTTCTTT. This rearrangement joins TRBV5-1 to TRBJ1-1; a possible D gene is TRBD1 (5 bases). Germline CDR1 SGHRS, CDR2 YFSETQ. The CDR3 contains 15 residues. V was pared by 2 bases and J by 4 bases, with 15 bases between.

The rearrangement uses TRBV18 and TRBJ1-1; D not resolved. The ends were cut back, 2 bases at V and 3 bases at J, with 7 bases in the middle. The germline CDR1 and CDR2 sequences are KGHSH and LQKENI. This CDR3 region has 13 residues. The CDR3 protein is CASSPVTDTEAFF. DNA of the CDR3: TGTGCCAGCTCACCAGTAACGGACACTGAAGCTTTCTTT.

About this clone: The junction shows a germline mismatch at one end, possibly a read error. The chain carries TRBV6-2 or TRBV6-3 and TRBJ2-7; perhaps TRBD2 as D (5 bases). This CDR3 has 11 residues. CDR1 is MNHEY, CDR2 SVGEGT, per germline. The CDR3 loop reads CACGRGETRHF. CDR3 coding DNA: TGTGCCTGCGGCCGGGGAGAAACACGCCACTTC.

The rearrangement uses TRBV28 and TRBJ1-5; TRBD1 agrees at 7 bases. J lost 0 bases, V lost 5 bases, and 7 bases had no gene match. Germline V gives CDR1 MDHEN, CDR2 SYDVKM. The CDR3 extends over 16 amino acids. The CDR3 bases are TGTGCCAGCAGTGAGACAGGGAGGTATAGCAATCAGCCCCAGCATTTT. Protein: CASSETGRYSNQPQHF.

The CDR3 reads CASRGQGGNTQYF. CDR3 DNA: TGTGCCAGCAGGGGACAGGGGGGGAATACGCAGTATTTT. The chain joins TRBV2 to TRBJ2-3, with 11 bases aligning to TRBD1. The V gene's germline CDR1 is SNHLY and CDR2 FYNNEI. The junction had 3 bases not matched to a gene; V was cut back by 6 bases and J by 7 bases. The CDR3 sequence is 13 residues long.

J is TRBJ1-6 and V is TRBV18; perhaps TRBD1 as D (6 bases). V was clipped by 3 bases and J by 17 bases, with 17 bases between them. The CDR3 spans 13 residues. The germline V gene encodes CDR1 KGHSH and CDR2 LQKENI. The CDR3 is CASSPGQQNRVHF. The DNA for the CDR3 is TGTGCCAGCTCACCTGGACAGCAGAATCGGGTCCACTTT.

The chain carries TRBV5-6 and TRBJ2-5; D is undetermined. With 2 bases removed from V and 1 base from J, the gap between germline ends came to 9 bases. Germline CDR1 SGHDT, CDR2 YYEEEE. The CDR3 extends over 14 amino acids. The CDR3 DNA reads TGTGCCAGCAGCTTACCTGGGCGCCAAGAGACCCAGTACTTC. Encoded protein: CASSLPGRQETQYF.

V usage is TRBV19 and J usage is TRBJ1-5; 7 bases agree with TRBD1. The CDR3 has 15 residues. CDR1 and CDR2 from the germline V gene are LNHDA and SQIVND (reference sequence). The V gene end was trimmed by 4 bases and the J gene end by 4 bases; junction bases not matched to a gene: 7. CDR3 protein: CASSTKQGWNQPQHF. CDR3 DNA sequence: TGTGCCAGTAGTACGAAACAGGGGTGGAATCAGCCCCAGCATTTT.

The J gene is TRBJ2-1, the V gene TRBV27; D gene uncertain. Germline values: CDR1 MNHEY, CDR2 SMNVEV (reference sequence). Trimming stripped 0 bases from V and 8 bases from J, with 11 bases between. The length of the CDR3 is 14 residues. CDR3 amino acids: CASSLSARGDEQFF. The CDR3 coding sequence is TGTGCCAGCAGTTTATCGGCCCGCGGTGATGAGCAGTTCTTC.

V gene TRBV10-3 combines with J gene TRBJ2-3; D gene unclear. V was cut by 4 bases and J by 0 bases, with 8 bases left in between. The CDR3 sequence is 14 residues long. Germline CDR1 ENHRY, CDR2 SYGVKD. The CDR3 coding sequence is TGTGCCATCAGTGTCGCGGTGAGCACAGATACGCAGTATTTT. This codes for CAISVAVSTDTQYF.

The chain couples TRBV28 to TRBJ2-1, with TRBD1 identical over 7 bases. This CDR3 spans 14 amino acids. Trimming took 5 bases from V and 8 from J; bases not matched to a gene: 9. CDR1 and CDR2 (germline): MDHEN, SYDVKM. CDR3 DNA sequence: TGTGCCAGCAGTCAGAGGGGGCTTGGGGATGAGCAGTTCTTC. This codes for CASSQRGLGDEQFF. The variable domain in full, completed from reference TRBV28 and TRBJ2-1, reads DVKVTQSSRYLVKRTGEKVFLECVQDMDHENMFWYRQDPGLGLRLIYFSYDVKMKEKGDIPEGYSVSREKKERFSLILESASTNQTSMYLCASSQRGLGDEQFFGPGTRLTVL.

This chain uses TRBV5-1 with TRBJ2-3; D gene unclear. Trimming removed 0 bases from V and 4 bases from J, with 15 bases in between. The CDR3 totals 16 residues. Germline CDR1 SGHRS, CDR2 YFSETQ. CDR3 coding DNA: TGCGCCAGCAGCTTGGGGGCTCTCTTTCCTGCAGATACGCAGTATTTT. This sequence encodes CASSLGALFPADTQYF. Looking up the rest from reference TRBV5-1 and TRBJ2-3 gives the full variable domain: KAGVTQTPRYLIKTRGQQVTLSCSPISGHRSVSWYQQTPGQGLQFLFEYFSETQRNKGNFPGRFSGRQFSNSRSEMNVSTLELGDSALYLCASSLGALFPADTQYFGPGTRLTVL.

The chain combines TRBV27 with TRBJ2-7, with D maybe TRBD1 (6 bases). The V gene's germline CDR1 is MNHEY and CDR2 SMNVEV (reference sequence). Trimming removed 3 bases at V and 2 bases at J, with 26 bases between. CDR3 length equals 19 residues. Written as DNA, the CDR3 is TGTGCCAGCAGTTTTAGGTGGGCCCCCGGGGACACACGAACCTACGAGCAGTACTTC. Amino acids: CASSFRWAPGDTRTYEQYF.

The chain carries TRBV18 and TRBJ1-3, with TRBD1 as a possible D gene (5 bases). The germline CDR1 and CDR2 sequences are KGHSH and LQKENI. The CDR3 is 16 amino acids. Trimming left V 3 bases short and J 0 bases short, with 12 bases between. The CDR3 protein is CASSPQPGNSGNTIYF. The CDR3 region has the DNA TGTGCCAGCTCACCCCAGCCAGGGAACTCTGGAAACACCATATATTTT.

This clone was seen a single time. Additional DNA sequences in this sample encode the identical CDR3. The chain carries TRBV28 and TRBJ2-7; D is unresolved. The CDR3 loop spans 12 amino acids. Germline CDR1 MDHEN, CDR2 SYDVKM. V was shortened by 2 bases and J by 2 bases, with 4 bases between the two germline ends. The CDR3 loop is CASSLAAYEQYF. The CDR3, as DNA: TGTGCCAGCAGTTTAGCGGCCTACGAGCAGTACTTC.

The chain uses TRBV5-1 and TRBJ2-1, with unresolved D. V was pared by 0 bases and J by 6 bases, with 10 bases between. This CDR3 is 14 amino acids long. Germline V gene sequence: CDR1 SGHRS, CDR2 YFSETQ. CDR3 DNA: TGCGCCAGCAGCTTGGATGGAGCCACCAATGAGCAGTTCTTC. It encodes CASSLDGATNEQFF. Filled out from reference TRBV5-1 and TRBJ2-1, the complete variable domain reads KAGVTQTPRYLIKTRGQQVTLSCSPISGHRSVSWYQQTPGQGLQFLFEYFSETQRNKGNFPGRFSGRQFSNSRSEMNVSTLELGDSALYLCASSLDGATNEQFFGPGTRLTVL.

This clone was seen just once. The chain couples TRBV5-4 to TRBJ2-3; a possible D gene is TRBD2 (6 bases). From germline, CDR1 is SGHNT and CDR2 YYREEE (reference sequence). This CDR3 comprises 14 residues. V lost 3 bases and J 3 bases, leaving 11 bases between the germline ends. The CDR3 DNA is TGTGCCAGCAGCTGGGGGGAGGAGACAGATACGCAGTATTTT. Translating it yields CASSWGEETDTQYF.

As DNA, the CDR3 is TGTGCCTGGAGTGAGAGGGATACAGATACGCAGTATTTT. Translation: CAWSERDTDTQYF. The chain couples TRBV30 to TRBJ2-3, with D tentatively TRBD2 (5 bases). Germline V gene data show CDR1 as GTSNPN and CDR2 as SVGIG (reference sequence). This CDR3 is 13 amino acids long. Between the trimmed V and J ends, which lost 1 base and 3 bases, there was a span of 8 bases.